This TCR beta chain was captured by sequencing in a study of shared clonotypes between healthy human individuals. Overall study results and limits: When naive CD4 clonotypes were compared across a handful of donors, 5% to 5.5% were shared.

This clone was seen only once. Its target is unknown. The junction differs from germline at one of its ends, possibly a read error. Libraries were prepared by immunoSEQ multiplex PCR; TCRdb keeps only in-frame clonotypes and omits some of them. This table holds about 2,500,000 clones, about 92% found once. Sequencing input: naive CD4+ T cells sorted from blood. Subset noted: CD45RA+ positively selected. This sequence originates from a man aged 18 to 29 in good health.

The CDR3 sequence is CPHQDFSYEQYF. CDR3 DNA: TGCCCTCATCAGGATTTCTCCTACGAGCAGTACTTC. The chain recombines TRBV27 with TRBJ2-7; D is uncertain. The V gene's germline CDR1 is MNHEY and CDR2 SMNVEV (reference sequence). The CDR3 runs to 12 residues.